This paragraph covers one T cell receptor (beta chain) sequence. The antigen is undetermined. The PCR used 60 Vbeta and 13 Jbeta primers. Libraries were prepared by immunoSEQ multiplex PCR; TCRdb keeps only in-frame clonotypes and omits some of them. The table lists about 96,000 clones, under 85% of them singletons, with 3% in the top ten. This record comes from a study of cytomegalovirus exposure and HLA in healthy donors. Study-wide results and limits: Reportedly, a later analysis found an Asian-associated ancestry cluster had fewer N-insertions than the roughly 700-donor mean. There was a cluster of highly shared sequence variants that was likely a sequencing artifact.

V lost 1 base to trimming and J lost 5 bases, with 7 bases between them. The CDR3 totals 13 residues. Germline V gene data show CDR1 as SGHDT and CDR2 as YYEEEE. This rearrangement joins TRBV5-6 to TRBJ1-5, with a weak D call TRBD1 (6 bases). Source material: PBMCs. The TCR was taken from a female donor in good health and CMV-seropositive. The CDR3 DNA sequence: TGTGCCAGCAGCTTGAACAGGGATCAGCCCCAGCATTTT. Its protein is CASSLNRDQPQHF.